This T cell receptor (beta chain) was identified during a study of cytomegalovirus exposure and HLA in healthy donors. Study observations and caveats: Further analysis was carried out later, and it showed several of the most significant clusters appearing linked to common viral pathogens. Association of 16,951 TCR beta sequences with HLA alleles was found at 0.05 false discovery rate in a later analysis. Analyses of presence and absence presupposed an approximately uniform sequencing depth across donors. The study put 150 or so TCR beta chains on its list as cytomegalovirus-associated.

Germline assignment: CDR1 MNHNY and CDR2 SVGAGI (reference sequence). The CDR3 contains 13 residues. The J segment lost 6 bases and the V segment lost 6 bases, leaving 4 bases of the junction unmatched. Regarding this clone: Antigen specificity is unknown.

The PCR made use of 60 Vbeta and 13 Jbeta primers. TCRdb's copy holds only in-frame clones and misses some; the assay was immunoSEQ multiplex PCR. The sample includes about 150,000 clones, about 80% of them seen just once. The TCR was taken from a man aged 35 to 55 in good health and CMV-seronegative. V and J are TRBV6-6 and TRBJ2-2; 7 bases line up with TRBD2. Sequenced input: PBMCs. The CDR3 DNA reads as TGTGCCAGCAGCGCCGCGGGGGCCGGGGAGCTGTTTTTT. Translating it yields CASSAAGAGELFF.